This T cell receptor (beta chain) comes out of a study of Ad26.COV2.S vaccination and SARS-CoV-2 variants. As for the study in general: The study gave Ad26.COV2.S intramuscularly, once or twice 56 days apart.

Notes on this clone: Its antigen is undetermined.

Clones were read by immunoSEQ multiplex PCR, and TCRdb kept only the in-frame ones, dropping some. The top ten clones hold nearly 3% of a sample with under 300,000 clones, approximately 90% of them seen once. Treatment reported: about 20 received Ad26.COV2.S at low or high dose, single or two shots; about five received placebo; per-sample allocation not given. Vaccine and placebo recipients were sampled on day 63 after the first injection. Ad26 vector vaccine expressed Wuhan-strain SARS-CoV-2 spike. The CDR3 loop spans 16 amino acids. The germline CDR1 and CDR2 sequences are SGHTA and FQGNSA. The V end lost 5 bases, the J end lost 5 bases, and 19 bases lay between the germline ends. Study-wide findings and caveats: Non-spike TCR breadth showed similarity between vaccine and placebo recipients. Substantial breadth was reported for post-vaccination spike-specific CD8+ and CD4+ T cells.

The TCR originated in a person between 18 and 59 years old who received the Ad26.COV2.S COVID-19 vaccine or a placebo. Sequencing was performed on peripheral blood, taken in a trial of Ad26.COV2.S vaccine versus placebo. This sequence joins TRBV7-2 and TRBJ1-5; TRBD1 might be the D (6 bases). In DNA, the CDR3 is TGTGCCAGCAGCCCATCTCCGCAGGGGCGATATCAGCCCCAGCATTTT. This translates into CASSPSPQGRYQPQHF.